These T cell receptor beta chains were read from a single sample in a study of radiotherapy plus CTLA-4 blockade in lung cancer. Here immunoSEQ multiplex PCR was the method, and the copy in TCRdb shows in-frame clones only, minus some. Of tens of thousands of clones in the sample, 83% were seen once. This specimen consisted of peripheral blood, obtained from a patient treated with radiotherapy plus ipilimumab. The origin of the receptors is a human donor with non-small cell lung cancer who had stable disease on radiotherapy plus ipilimumab. The CDR3 runs from the conserved cysteine through the conserved F or W. D genes are given only for firm matches. The listing skips clone size in some rows; elsewhere it reads once, few, many or a size class.

j_call,d_call,v_call,clone_size,cdr3_aa,cdr3_nt
TRBJ2-7,-,TRBV11-3,-,CASSLDGNYEQYF,TGTGCCAGCAGCTTAGATGGCAACTACGAGCAGTACTTC
TRBJ2-7,-,TRBV30,-,CAWSRGRRAPKNEQYF,TGTGCCTGGAGTAGGGGCCGTCGAGCCCCTAAGAACGAGCAGTACTTC
TRBJ2-2,-,TRBV29-1,few,CSVGGRSGGELFF,TGCAGCGTTGGGGGGAGGAGTGGCGGGGAGCTGTTTTTT
TRBJ2-2,-,TRBV5-8,-,CASSPFLRAGINTGELFF,TGTGCCAGCAGCCCCTTTTTACGGGCAGGTATAAACACCGGGGAGCTGTTTTTT
TRBJ1-1,-,TRBV7-8,-,CASSVQGAIGTEAFF,TGTGCCAGCAGCGTACAGGGAGCGATTGGCACTGAAGCTTTCTTT
TRBJ1-4,-,TRBV27,once,CASSPYVSPNEKLFF,TGTGCCAGTAGCCCTTACGTAAGCCCTAATGAAAAACTGTTTTTT
TRBJ2-7,TRBD1,TRBV4-1,few,CASSQDPQGDLEQYF,TGCGCCAGCAGCCAAGATCCGCAGGGGGATCTCGAGCAGTACTTC
TRBJ2-2,TRBD2,TRBV30,-,CARGRENTGELFF,TGTGCCCGAGGGAGGGAGAACACCGGGGAGCTGTTTTTT
TRBJ1-3,TRBD1,TRBV19,-,CASSALIDRAGNTIYF,TGTGCCAGTAGTGCGCTTATCGACAGGGCTGGAAACACCATATATTTT
TRBJ2-3,-,TRBV18,-,CASSPGVPTDTQYF,TGTGCCAGCTCACCTGGGGTCCCCACAGATACGCAGTATTTT
TRBJ1-4,-,TRBV19,-,CASSIDASGLKLFF,TGTGCCAGTAGTATAGACGCGTCAGGGTTGAAACTGTTTTTT
TRBJ1-5,-,TRBV27,-,CASMKGGPNQPQHF,TGTGCCAGCATGAAGGGGGGACCCAATCAGCCCCAGCATTTT
TRBJ2-1,TRBD2,TRBV28,-,CASSTPFESGRLNEQFF,TGTGCCAGCAGTACCCCTTTTGAGAGCGGGAGACTAAATGAGCAGTTCTTC
TRBJ1-2,-,TRBV4-1,-,CASSQGDRGRETMLGYTF,TGCGCCAGCAGCCAAGGGGACCGTGGCAGGGAAACTATGTTAGGCTACACCTTC
TRBJ2-7,-,TRBV9,-,CASSAGHGYEQYF,TGTGCCAGCAGCGCCGGCCATGGCTACGAGCAGTACTTC
TRBJ2-1,TRBD1,TRBV10-1,-,CASSDKTGGDEQFF,TGCGCCAGCAGTGACAAGACAGGGGGCGATGAGCAGTTCTTC
TRBJ2-1,TRBD2,TRBV28,-,CASSAGTSGRNEQFF,TGTGCCAGCAGTGCGGGGACTAGCGGGAGGAATGAGCAGTTCTTC
TRBJ2-7,-,TRBV6-5,-,CASRLAPITYEQYF,TGTGCCAGCCGTCTAGCGCCCATTACCTACGAGCAGTACTTC
TRBJ2-7,TRBD2,TRBV30,-,CAWRGVAVSPYEQYF,TGTGCCTGGCGGGGGGTAGCGGTATCCCCCTACGAGCAGTACTTC
TRBJ2-5,-,TRBV18,-,CASSPVVETQYF,TGTGCCAGCTCACCAGTGGTAGAGACCCAGTACTTC
TRBJ1-4,-,TRBV5-1,-,CASSRKEGQGNEKLFF,TGCGCCAGCAGCCGCAAAGAAGGGCAGGGAAATGAAAAACTGTTTTTT
TRBJ2-7,-,TRBV18,-,CASSQEPGTLSYEQYF,TGTGCCAGCTCACAAGAGCCCGGGACGTTATCCTACGAGCAGTACTTC
TRBJ1-6,-,TRBV30,-,CAWSRDGRNSPLHF,TGTGCCTGGAGTCGGGACGGCCGAAATTCACCCCTCCACTTT
TRBJ1-6,-,TRBV19,-,CASSIGQYNSPLHF,TGTGCCAGTAGTATAGGACAGTATAATTCACCCCTCCACTTT
TRBJ1-2,-,TRBV10-1,-,CASSESVTKGVYGYTF,TGCGCCAGCAGTGAGTCCGTAACAAAGGGTGTCTATGGCTACACCTTC